This T cell receptor (beta chain) was captured by sequencing in a study of cytomegalovirus exposure and HLA in healthy donors. Germline lookup yields CDR1 SEHNR and CDR2 FQNEAQ (reference sequence). The CDR3 has 14 residues. Germline trimming cut 6 bases from V and 4 bases from J; bases unmatched to any gene: 9. PCR was performed using 60 Vbeta and 13 Jbeta primers. Data came from immunoSEQ multiplex PCR; TCRdb stores just in-frame clones and leaves some out. Here the sample spans about 110,000 clones, over 70% being singletons. This chain joins TRBV7-9 and TRBJ2-7, with 7 bases that match TRBD2. Sequences were obtained from PBMCs. This sequence was found in a man younger than 45 in good health and CMV-seronegative. CDR3: CASRNGGDGYEQYF. Written as DNA, the CDR3 is TGTGCCAGCAGGAATGGGGGGGATGGTTACGAGCAGTACTTC.